This T cell receptor beta chain was sequenced for a study of blood T cell repertoires in COVID-19. The overall study: The cDNA or gDNA used as material had been derived from T cells, B-cell-depleted T cells, or PBMCs.

V lost 0 bases and J lost 4, with 15 bases in between. Per the germline V gene, CDR1 is MGHRA and CDR2 is YSYEKL. The CDR3 has 16 amino acids. Profiling relied on immunoSEQ multiplex PCR, and the TCRdb table lists in-frame clones only, not all of them. The sample has 250,000 to 300,000 clones; about 89% are singletons. The origin of this receptor is a man aged 45 to 65 with acute or convalescent COVID-19. This rearrangement joins TRBV4-1 to TRBJ1-2, with D perhaps TRBD1 (6 bases). The specimen was peripheral blood. The CDR3 nucleotides are TGCGCCAGCAGCCAAGATGGCAGGGGCACGGGCTATGGCTACACCTTC. Its protein is CASSQDGRGTGYGYTF.